This TCR beta chain was captured in a study of shared clonotypes between healthy human individuals. Study background: A couple of women and three men aged 18 to 49 made up the donors.

CD45RO negativity and positive selection for CCR7 defined naive CD8 cells, a population that excluded terminally differentiated effector memory CD45RA+ cells. Germline CDR1 is SEHNR and CDR2 is FQNEAQ (reference sequence). V dropped 4 bases and J dropped 2; count of bases not matched to a gene: 17. The CDR3 is 19 amino acids. Some clones are missing from TCRdb's copy, which holds only in-frame ones; the method was immunoSEQ multiplex PCR. This table has some 2.1 million clones, about 94% appearing once. The TCR sequence derives from a man younger than 30 in good health. Some clones in this sample may be carry-over from other donors' samples. The chain uses TRBV7-9 and TRBJ2-4; 7 bases agree with TRBD1. Sequenced input: naive CD8+ T cells from PBMCs. CDR3 bases: TGTGCCAGCAGCTCAGCCGGGACAGAGGCGTCTTGGCCCAAAAACATTCAGTACTTC. It specifies CASSSAGTEASWPKNIQYF.